The clone carrying this T cell receptor beta chain was detected only a few times. Clones were read by immunoSEQ multiplex PCR, and TCRdb kept only the in-frame ones, dropping some. The data show roughly 150,000 clones, 84% seen once. The data derive from a study of blood T cell repertoires in COVID-19. The receptor's source is a woman aged 80 or older with acute or convalescent COVID-19. Sequenced: peripheral blood.

Here the CDR3 reads CASSFGGRALHF. The CDR3, as DNA: TGTGCCAGCAGTTTCGGGGGGAGGGCCCTCCACTTT. This chain uses TRBV28 with TRBJ1-6, with D possibly TRBD1 on 5 matching bases. Germline CDR1 is MDHEN and CDR2 is SYDVKM. This CDR3 region has 12 residues. With 3 bases removed from V and 14 bases from J, the gap between germline ends came to 11 bases.